This is a list of T cell receptor beta chains from one sample in a study of blood T cells in healthy people across ages. MiXCR, run by TCRdb on the 5' RACE reads, gives a single entry per CDR3 protein. Of roughly 640,000 distinct CDR3 sequences listed, about 30% were seen once; the top ten hold 15% to 18%. Sequencing used blood. These receptors were obtained from a woman over 75 in good health. CDR3s include the opening cysteine and the closing phenylalanine or tryptophan. Fields, in order: D gene, clone size, V gene, J gene, CDR3 protein, CDR3 DNA. D genes are given only for firm matches. Where a row states a size, it is once, few, many or the class of an expanded clone; other rows omit it.

d_call: TRBD2; clone_size: once; v_call: TRBV29-1; j_call: TRBJ2-7; cdr3_aa: CSVSGAGEEQYF; cdr3_nt: TGCAGCGTGAGCGGCGCGGGGGAGGAGCAGTACTTC
d_call: -; clone_size: many; v_call: TRBV7-6; j_call: TRBJ2-5; cdr3_aa: CASSLSAGTQETQYF; cdr3_nt: TGTGCCAGCAGCTTATCGGCGGGGACGCAAGAGACCCAGTACTTC
d_call: -; clone_size: many; v_call: TRBV15; j_call: TRBJ1-4; cdr3_aa: CATSRDRRQEEKLFF; cdr3_nt: TGTGCCACCAGCAGAGATAGAAGACAGGAAGAAAAACTGTTTTTT
d_call: TRBD1; clone_size: -; v_call: TRBV28; j_call: TRBJ1-6; cdr3_aa: CASGLGQNSPLHF; cdr3_nt: TGTGCCAGCGGCTTGGGACAGAATTCACCCCTCCACTTT
d_call: -; clone_size: many; v_call: TRBV7-3; j_call: TRBJ2-7; cdr3_aa: CASSLQLTPPYEQYF; cdr3_nt: TGTGCCAGCAGCTTACAACTCACCCCTCCCTACGAGCAGTACTTC
d_call: TRBD2; clone_size: -; v_call: TRBV9; j_call: TRBJ2-7; cdr3_aa: CTSSMSVGLAGGNEQYF; cdr3_nt: TGTACCAGCAGCATGAGTGTGGGACTAGCGGGGGGTAATGAGCAGTACTTC
d_call: -; clone_size: -; v_call: TRBV15; j_call: TRBJ2-1; cdr3_aa: CATSRNSYEQFF; cdr3_nt: TGTGCCACCAGCAGAAATAGTTATGAGCAGTTCTTC
d_call: -; clone_size: many; v_call: TRBV5-1; j_call: TRBJ1-6; cdr3_aa: CASSRDGHGSPLHF; cdr3_nt: TGCGCCAGCAGCCGGGACGGTCACGGGTCACCCCTCCACTTT
d_call: -; clone_size: many; v_call: TRBV10-3; j_call: TRBJ1-2; cdr3_aa: CAISELGGRDGYTF; cdr3_nt: TGTGCCATCAGTGAGTTAGGGGGGAGAGATGGCTACACCTTC
d_call: -; clone_size: -; v_call: TRBV10-3; j_call: TRBJ1-4; cdr3_aa: CAVKGAPNEKLFF; cdr3_nt: TGTGCCGTTAAGGGAGCCCCCAATGAAAAACTGTTTTTT
d_call: -; clone_size: many; v_call: TRBV6-1; j_call: TRBJ2-7; cdr3_aa: CASRTTDYEQYF; cdr3_nt: TGTGCCAGCAGAACAACTGACTACGAGCAGTACTTC
d_call: -; clone_size: -; v_call: TRBV9; j_call: TRBJ2-3; cdr3_aa: CASSVYGGLFTDTQYF; cdr3_nt: TGTGCCAGCAGCGTGTATGGGGGGCTTTTCACAGATACGCAGTATTTT
d_call: TRBD2; clone_size: few; v_call: TRBV19; j_call: TRBJ2-3; cdr3_aa: CASSPGTSGGYTDTQYF; cdr3_nt: TGTGCCAGTAGTCCCGGGACTAGCGGGGGGTACACAGATACGCAGTATTTT
d_call: -; clone_size: many; v_call: TRBV6-5; j_call: TRBJ2-5; cdr3_aa: CASSRGQTKTQYF; cdr3_nt: TGTGCCAGCAGCCGTGGACAGACGAAGACCCAGTACTTC
d_call: TRBD1; clone_size: -; v_call: TRBV5-1; j_call: TRBJ1-5; cdr3_aa: CASSAGTGKGQPQHF; cdr3_nt: TGCGCCAGCAGCGCCGGGACAGGGAAGGGACAGCCCCAGCATTTT
d_call: -; clone_size: few; v_call: TRBV3-1; j_call: TRBJ2-2; cdr3_aa: CASSQEYGFTGELFF; cdr3_nt: TGTGCCAGCAGCCAAGAATACGGATTTACCGGGGAGCTGTTTTTT
d_call: TRBD2; clone_size: many; v_call: TRBV27; j_call: TRBJ2-1; cdr3_aa: CASSSPTSDLNNEQFF; cdr3_nt: TGTGCCAGCAGTTCCCCCACTAGCGATCTTAACAATGAGCAGTTCTTC
d_call: -; clone_size: few; v_call: TRBV2; j_call: TRBJ2-1; cdr3_aa: CASRRRGGDEQFF; cdr3_nt: TGTGCCAGCAGGAGGAGGGGGGGAGATGAGCAGTTCTTC
d_call: -; clone_size: many; v_call: TRBV27; j_call: TRBJ1-2; cdr3_aa: CASSLSGVGYGYTF; cdr3_nt: TGTGCCAGCAGTTTATCAGGGGTAGGCTATGGCTACACCTTC
d_call: TRBD1; clone_size: -; v_call: TRBV5-6; j_call: TRBJ2-5; cdr3_aa: CASTKGARETQYF; cdr3_nt: TGTGCCAGCACAAAGGGGGCTAGGGAGACCCAGTACTTC
d_call: -; clone_size: many; v_call: TRBV3-1; j_call: TRBJ2-1; cdr3_aa: CASSRDDGGSYNEQFF; cdr3_nt: TGTGCCAGCAGCCGGGATGACGGAGGGTCCTACAATGAGCAGTTCTTC
d_call: TRBD1; clone_size: few; v_call: TRBV5-1; j_call: TRBJ1-4; cdr3_aa: CASSLSQGGFYEKLFF; cdr3_nt: TGCGCCAGCAGCTTGTCACAGGGGGGATTCTATGAAAAACTGTTTTTT
d_call: TRBD1; clone_size: few; v_call: TRBV5-4; j_call: TRBJ2-5; cdr3_aa: CASTITQGAINEQYF; cdr3_nt: TGTGCCAGCACCATAACCCAGGGGGCAATAAATGAGCAGTACTTC
d_call: TRBD1; clone_size: many; v_call: TRBV29-1; j_call: TRBJ2-7; cdr3_aa: CSVADRAAYEQYF; cdr3_nt: TGCAGCGTTGCGGACAGGGCGGCCTACGAGCAGTACTTC
d_call: -; clone_size: many; v_call: TRBV6-2/TRBV6-3; j_call: TRBJ2-7; cdr3_aa: CASSPYSGLRREQYF; cdr3_nt: TGTGCCAGCAGTCCTTACTCCGGGTTGAGAAGGGAGCAGTACTTC
d_call: -; clone_size: -; v_call: TRBV7-9; j_call: TRBJ2-5; cdr3_aa: CASSKYKGQIVGEQYF; cdr3_nt: TGTGCCAGCAGCAAATATAAAGGACAGATAGTAGGGGAGCAGTACTTC
d_call: -; clone_size: many; v_call: TRBV29-1; j_call: TRBJ2-1; cdr3_aa: CSVEDLYSHEQFF; cdr3_nt: TGCAGCGTTGAAGATCTGTACAGCCATGAGCAGTTCTTC
d_call: TRBD1; clone_size: many; v_call: TRBV7-9; j_call: TRBJ2-7; cdr3_aa: CASRRQGNTYEQYF; cdr3_nt: TGTGCCAGCAGGCGACAGGGGAATACCTACGAGCAGTACTTC
d_call: -; clone_size: many; v_call: TRBV4-2; j_call: TRBJ2-5; cdr3_aa: CASSQGVAGLGETQYF; cdr3_nt: TGTGCCAGCAGCCAAGGGGTTGCGGGGTTGGGAGAGACCCAGTACTTC
d_call: -; clone_size: many; v_call: TRBV10-3; j_call: TRBJ1-2; cdr3_aa: CAISARDGGEGYTF; cdr3_nt: TGTGCCATCAGTGCCCGTGATGGGGGCGAAGGCTACACCTTC
d_call: TRBD2; clone_size: -; v_call: TRBV12-3/TRBV12-4; j_call: TRBJ2-3; cdr3_aa: CASRLASADAQYF; cdr3_nt: TGTGCCAGCAGACTAGCGAGCGCAGATGCGCAGTATTTT
d_call: -; clone_size: -; v_call: TRBV30; j_call: TRBJ2-5; cdr3_aa: CAWSRQGVRETQYF; cdr3_nt: TGTGCCTGGAGTCGGCAGGGCGTTCGGGAGACCCAGTACTTC
d_call: TRBD1; clone_size: -; v_call: TRBV20-1; j_call: TRBJ1-1; cdr3_aa: CSARGQGWGDTEAFF; cdr3_nt: TGCAGTGCTAGAGGACAGGGTTGGGGGGACACTGAAGCTTTCTTT
d_call: -; clone_size: -; v_call: TRBV7-2; j_call: TRBJ2-7; cdr3_aa: CASSKSSGVNSYEQYF; cdr3_nt: TGTGCCAGCAGCAAGAGTTCCGGGGTCAACTCCTACGAGCAGTACTTC
d_call: TRBD1; clone_size: many; v_call: TRBV7-8; j_call: TRBJ2-3; cdr3_aa: CASRSTGGPDTQYF; cdr3_nt: TGTGCCAGCCGATCAACAGGGGGCCCAGATACGCAGTATTTT
d_call: -; clone_size: many; v_call: TRBV3-1; j_call: TRBJ1-2; cdr3_aa: CASSQGGNRGYTF; cdr3_nt: TGTGCCAGCAGCCAAGGGGGCAACCGGGGCTACACCTTC
d_call: -; clone_size: -; v_call: TRBV24-1; j_call: TRBJ1-2; cdr3_aa: CASYGYTF; cdr3_nt: TGTGCCTCCTATGGCTACACCTTC
d_call: TRBD1; clone_size: -; v_call: TRBV12-3/TRBV12-4; j_call: TRBJ2-3; cdr3_aa: CASRRGQGRDVQYF; cdr3_nt: TGTGCCAGCAGGAGAGGACAGGGGCGAGATGTGCAGTATTTT
d_call: -; clone_size: -; v_call: TRBV6-1; j_call: TRBJ2-6; cdr3_aa: CASSEDRHNSGANVLTF; cdr3_nt: TGTGCCAGCAGTGAAGACCGGCACAACTCTGGGGCCAACGTCCTGACTTTC
d_call: TRBD1; clone_size: once; v_call: TRBV27; j_call: TRBJ2-7; cdr3_aa: CAGSRNTGTVYSYEQYF; cdr3_nt: TGTGCCGGCAGCCGTAACACCGGGACAGTTTACTCCTACGAGCAGTACTTC
d_call: -; clone_size: many; v_call: TRBV6-1; j_call: TRBJ1-4; cdr3_aa: CASRSSTNEKLFF; cdr3_nt: TGTGCCAGCAGGAGCTCAACTAATGAAAAACTGTTTTTT
d_call: -; clone_size: many; v_call: TRBV7-9; j_call: TRBJ2-3; cdr3_aa: CASSFAGLRTSDTQYF; cdr3_nt: TGTGCCAGCAGCTTCGCGGGACTCCGAACTTCAGATACGCAGTATTTT
d_call: -; clone_size: many; v_call: TRBV15; j_call: TRBJ2-3; cdr3_aa: CATSRDRGASTDTQYF; cdr3_nt: TGTGCCACCAGCAGAGATAGAGGGGCTAGCACAGATACGCAGTATTTT
d_call: -; clone_size: -; v_call: TRBV27; j_call: TRBJ2-7; cdr3_aa: CASSFLTASSYNEQYF; cdr3_nt: TGTGCCAGCAGTTTTCTAACCGCCAGCTCCTACAATGAGCAGTACTTC
d_call: -; clone_size: -; v_call: TRBV5-1; j_call: TRBJ1-2; cdr3_aa: CASSLEVRRQGNYGYTF; cdr3_nt: TGCGCCAGCAGCTTGGAGGTCAGGAGGCAGGGGAACTATGGCTACACCTTC
d_call: -; clone_size: many; v_call: TRBV16; j_call: TRBJ1-2; cdr3_aa: CASSHGRDYGYTF; cdr3_nt: TGTGCCAGCAGCCACGGACGAGACTATGGCTACACCTTC
d_call: -; clone_size: -; v_call: TRBV7-2; j_call: TRBJ2-3; cdr3_aa: CASSYPPDGTDTQYF; cdr3_nt: TGTGCCAGCAGCTACCCGCCCGACGGGACAGATACGCAGTATTTT
d_call: -; clone_size: -; v_call: TRBV2; j_call: TRBJ2-7; cdr3_aa: CASSEGRVYGF; cdr3_nt: TGTGCCAGCAGTGAGGGAAGGGTTTACGGCTTC
d_call: -; clone_size: many; v_call: TRBV5-1; j_call: TRBJ2-7; cdr3_aa: CASNEGYEQYF; cdr3_nt: TGCGCCAGCAATGAGGGCTACGAGCAGTACTTC
d_call: TRBD1; clone_size: many; v_call: TRBV29-1; j_call: TRBJ2-5; cdr3_aa: CSVGQGDETQYF; cdr3_nt: TGCAGCGTTGGGCAGGGGGATGAGACCCAGTACTTC
d_call: -; clone_size: -; v_call: TRBV3-1; j_call: TRBJ1-2; cdr3_aa: CASSQGTLDYGYTF; cdr3_nt: TGTGCCAGCAGCCAGGGGACGTTGGACTATGGCTACACCTTC
d_call: -; clone_size: many; v_call: TRBV7-6; j_call: TRBJ2-5; cdr3_aa: CASSSGDGWRETQYF; cdr3_nt: TGTGCCAGCAGCTCGGGGGACGGTTGGAGAGAGACCCAGTACTTC
d_call: TRBD2; clone_size: many; v_call: TRBV20-1; j_call: TRBJ2-7; cdr3_aa: CSATGLGGGASNEQYF; cdr3_nt: TGCAGTGCTACAGGGCTGGGCGGGGGGGCCTCCAACGAGCAGTACTTC
d_call: -; clone_size: many; v_call: TRBV20-1; j_call: TRBJ1-1; cdr3_aa: CSARAPSDTEAFF; cdr3_nt: TGCAGTGCTAGAGCCCCCTCGGACACTGAAGCTTTCTTT
d_call: -; clone_size: many; v_call: TRBV20-1; j_call: TRBJ2-3; cdr3_aa: CSGTWDEDTQYF; cdr3_nt: TGCAGCGGGACTTGGGATGAAGATACGCAGTATTTT
d_call: -; clone_size: many; v_call: TRBV10-3; j_call: TRBJ2-1; cdr3_aa: CAIMEGHNEQFF; cdr3_nt: TGTGCCATCATGGAGGGCCACAATGAGCAGTTCTTC
d_call: -; clone_size: -; v_call: TRBV12-5; j_call: TRBJ2-3; cdr3_aa: CASGKKTGGSTDTQYF; cdr3_nt: TGTGCTAGTGGCAAAAAGACAGGAGGTTCTACAGATACGCAGTATTTT
d_call: TRBD2; clone_size: many; v_call: TRBV27; j_call: TRBJ2-5; cdr3_aa: CASSFGWRGGQKTQYF; cdr3_nt: TGTGCCAGCAGTTTCGGGTGGCGGGGGGGCCAGAAGACCCAGTACTTC